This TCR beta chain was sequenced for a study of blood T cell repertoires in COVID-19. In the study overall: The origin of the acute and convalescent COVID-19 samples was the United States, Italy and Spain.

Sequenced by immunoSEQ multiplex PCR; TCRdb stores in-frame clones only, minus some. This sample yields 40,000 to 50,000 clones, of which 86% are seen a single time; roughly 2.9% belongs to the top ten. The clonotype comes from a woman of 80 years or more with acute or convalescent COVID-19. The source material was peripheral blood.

Here the CDR3 DNA reads TGTGCCAGTAGACAGGGCTATGGCTACACCTTC. It is translated as CASRQGYGYTF. The chain links TRBV19 to TRBJ1-2, with D possibly TRBD1 on 6 matching bases. Germline CDR1 and CDR2: LNHDA and SQIVND (reference sequence). The CDR3 is 11 amino acids. V was cut by 6 bases and J by 4 bases, with 6 bases left in between.